This paragraph covers one T cell receptor beta chain sequence. Its matching antigen is unknown. TCRdb's table, derived via immunoSEQ multiplex PCR, lists solely in-frame clones and lacks some. This sample yields approximately 180,000 clones, of which roughly 87% are seen a single time; about 3% belongs to the top ten. This record comes from a study of T cell responses to AZD1222 COVID-19 vaccine. For the study at large: Investigators merged groups given second doses at roughly 4 or roughly 12 weeks. Study-level points and caveats: Receipt of two AZD1222 doses was followed by a rise in Spike-specific TCR breadth and depth. White British people made up most donors, females outnumbered males, and clonal diversity was possibly underestimated. Vaccine-associated CD4 TCRs ranged over spike, dominating at 160-218 and 743-854.

The CDR3 spans 9 residues. V was trimmed by 1 base and J by 14 bases, leaving 2 bases between them. The germline CDR1 and CDR2 sequences are SEHNR and FQNEAQ (reference sequence). The starting material was peripheral blood, obtained on day 0 of AZD1222 vaccination. The J gene is TRBJ1-4, the V gene TRBV7-9; no firm D call. This clonotype was sampled from an adult in good health. The CDR3 DNA sequence: TGTGCCAGCAGCTTAGGTCTGTTTTTT. As protein: CASSLGLFF.